These T cell receptor beta chains were read from a single sample in a study of beta chain features in type 1 diabetes. TCRdb's copy holds only in-frame clones and misses some; the assay was immunoSEQ multiplex PCR. The sample lists around 500,000 clones, 11% occurring once. Material for sequencing was naive CD4+ T cells from blood. All receptors come from a woman aged 18-35 years in good health. The CDR3 runs from the conserved cysteine through the conserved F or W. The order of the fields is V gene, D gene, clone size, J gene, CDR3 DNA, CDR3 protein. D genes are given only for firm matches. Clone size appears in some rows only: once, few, many, or a class for an expanded clone.

TRBV5-1,NA,few,TRBJ2-6,TGCGCCAGCAGCTTACAAAACTCTGGGGCCAACGTCCTGACTTTC,CASSLQNSGANVLTF
TRBV13,NA,few,TRBJ2-3,TGTGCCAGCAGCTCCGATGGGCAGGGGCGAGGGGATACGCAGTATTTT,CASSSDGQGRGDTQYF
TRBV6-5,NA,few,TRBJ2-2,TGTGCCAGCAGTTACGACCGCGCGAACACCGGGGAGCTGTTTTTT,CASSYDRANTGELFF
TRBV14,NA,few,TRBJ2-7,TGTGCCAGCAGCCTCCGGACATACTCCTACGAGCAGTACTTC,CASSLRTYSYEQYF
TRBV30,NA,once,TRBJ1-2,TGTGCCTGGAGGTCGCGGGGGGCATCGGACTATGGCTACACCTTC,CAWRSRGASDYGYTF
TRBV7-2,NA,NA,TRBJ1-5,TGTGCCAGCAGCCCTAATATAGGGCAGCCCCAGCATTTT,CASSPNIGQPQHF
TRBV7-9,NA,NA,TRBJ2-4,TGTGCCAGCAGGCCTGAGACAGGAGACAAAGAGGGGGCCAAAAACATTCAGTACTTC,CASRPETGDKEGAKNIQYF
TRBV6-6,NA,NA,TRBJ1-1,TGTGCCAGCAGTTACCCCGAGACAAGGCTTGAAGCTTTCTTT,CASSYPETRLEAFF
TRBV9,NA,NA,TRBJ2-3,TGTGCCAGCAGCGTAATGAGGGCAGATACTCCGCAGTATTTT,CASSVMRADTPQYF
TRBV4-2,TRBD2,few,TRBJ2-5,TGTGCCAGCAGCCAAGAGGTAGCGGGGGGGCTGGAGACCCAGTACTTC,CASSQEVAGGLETQYF
TRBV6-5,TRBD1,NA,TRBJ1-4,TGTGCCAGCAGTAGTTACAGGGGTTACAATGAAAAACTGTTTTTT,CASSSYRGYNEKLFF
TRBV25-1,NA,NA,TRBJ2-5,TGTGCCAGCGGGCGAGAGACCCAGTACTTC,CASGRETQYF